Below, 3 T cell receptor beta chains from the same sample are listed, as sequenced in a study of cytomegalovirus exposure and HLA in healthy donors. Primers for the PCR totalled 60 Vbeta and 13 Jbeta. Clones were sequenced by immunoSEQ multiplex PCR, and TCRdb holds only the in-frame ones, with some missing. The sample has approximately 100,000 clones; around three quarters are singletons. The sample consisted of PBMCs. Receptors were obtained from a human donor in good health.

The CDR3 reads CASSPPGDVSPLHF. The CDR3 region has the DNA TGTGCCAGTAGTCCCCCAGGGGATGTATCACCCCTCCACTTT. The rearrangement links TRBV19 to TRBJ1-6; D is perhaps TRBD1 (6 bases). CDR3 length equals 14 residues. The V end lost 5 bases, the J end lost 10 bases, and 15 bases lay between the germline ends. Germline V lookup: CDR1 LNHDA, CDR2 SQIVND (reference sequence).

The CDR3 reads CASSLGGEDQPQHF. CDR3 bases: TGTGCCAGCAGCTTAGGGGGGGAGGACCAGCCCCAGCATTTT. The genes are TRBV7-6 and TRBJ1-5; maybe TRBD1 (5 bases). Per germline, CDR1 SGHVS and CDR2 FNYEAQ. This CDR3 region has 14 residues. V dropped 1 base and J dropped 7 bases, with 11 bases sitting between them. The full variable domain, completed using reference TRBV7-6 and TRBJ1-5, is GAGVSQSPRYKVTKRGQDVALRCDPISGHVSLYWYRQALGQGPEFLTYFNYEAQQDKSGLPNDRFSAERPEGSISTLTIQRTEQRDSAMYRCASSLGGEDQPQHFGDGTRLSIL.

This clone has just one count. The genes are TRBV7-9 and TRBJ1-1; the D gene is possibly TRBD1 (6 bases). Trimming shortened V by 2 bases and J by 4 bases, and 11 bases separated the two germline ends. The CDR3 sequence is 14 residues long. Germline lookup yields CDR1 SEHNR and CDR2 FQNEAQ (reference sequence). The CDR3 DNA reads TGTGCCAGCAGCTTAACAGGGTCTGGCACTGAAGCTTTCTTT. Residues: CASSLTGSGTEAFF.